This TCR beta chain is drawn from a study of cytomegalovirus exposure and HLA in healthy donors (dated by TCRdb to 2016 to 2017). For the wider study: According to an earlier analysis of around 600 of the donors, about 190 million T cells yielded roughly 100 million unique TCR beta sequences and more than 250 Gb of sequence data. A later analysis re-analyzed previously published TCR beta repertoires from 500 to 700 donors and added high-resolution HLA genotyping to study TCR occurrence patterns. An early release that covered about 600 HLA-typed donors contained about 300 gigabases of sequencing data and around 80 million unique TCR sequences. Donor age, sex, ethnicity and CMV serostatus were collected together with the repertoire data. The study aimed to test whether cataloging public T cell receptors could reveal signatures of past pathogen exposure. Among about 400 genotyped donors of the cohort, an average of approximately 240,000 unique TCR beta nucleotide sequences was sequenced per donor, of which roughly 17% were non-productive. Rather than using new phenotypic data, the later analysis identified candidate immune exposures from TCR beta sequences and from how often those sequences occurred across donors. In addition to the first cohort of roughly 700 subjects, a separate validation cohort of over 90 different subjects was used. The study combined high-throughput TCR immunosequencing, statistical association of individual TCRs with disease status, and machine learning to predict cytomegalovirus infection status. All discovery cohort repertoires had been generated using a single sequencing platform. The study profiled the T cell repertoires of around 700 subjects by immunosequencing and related them to cytomegalovirus serostatus. Typing coverage differed by locus: A, B, C, DRB1 and DQB1 were typed in roughly 629-640 donors, DQA1 in about 510, DPA1 in 600 to 610, and DPB1 in roughly 450. In a later genetic analysis, genome-wide SNP genotypes for about 65% of the roughly 670 donors were used, and that subset was treated as a discovery cohort. An earlier analysis of about 600 of the donors used high-throughput TCR beta sequencing to judge whether each TCR beta V gene segment behaved as functional or pseudogenic. Of the roughly 400 genotyped donors, roughly 85% fell in the genetic ancestry cluster associated with self-reported Caucasian donors. Class I and class II HLA loci were covered by the typing at four-digit resolution. Roughly five DR-DQ haplotypes were handled as single units for association and clustering, since linkage in the cohort was strong. Paper-wide results and their limitations: Compared with equally common non-associated chains, HLA-associated TCR beta chains in a later analysis were more clonally expanded and had lower generation probabilities. A later genetic analysis associated a missense DCLRE1C variant with V-gene and J-gene trimming of TCR beta chains, and an independent cohort replicated the association. The classifier was reported to diagnose cytomegalovirus status with high specificity and sensitivity in both the original and validation cohorts. A group of highly shared sequence variants was considered likely to be a technical artifact of the sequencing pipeline. The presence/absence analyses assumed that sequencing depth was roughly uniform across donors, and that assumption may not be true. For the cohort, immune exposure information was limited to CMV serostatus. The study gave a list of 150 to 200 TCR beta chains associated with cytomegalovirus. A later analysis reported that several top co-occurrence clusters appeared linked to parvovirus B19, influenza, CMV and Epstein-Barr virus. At a false discovery rate of 0.05, a later analysis linked under 20,000 TCR beta sequences to specific HLA alleles. A further reported finding was that TCR beta sequences accurately predicted the HLA-A and HLA-B alleles for most subjects in the first cohort. Most TCR sequences were observed very rarely across donors, whereas some public TCRs were present in many individuals. In an earlier analysis of some 640 of the donors, most TCR beta V segments were observed in productive rearrangements about 87% or about 30% of the time, broadly matching IMGT annotations. Because HLA typing was unavailable for some donors at each locus, only the typed subset was used in association tests. A later genetic analysis reported fewer N-insertions in productive TCRs among donors in an Asian-associated ancestry cluster than the roughly 620-donor mean. Because counts were too low, about 18 rarely observed V segments, including chromosome 9 orphons, were excluded from the earlier analysis of 500 to 700 of the donors. In a later analysis, TCR association rates were found to vary across HLA loci, with the most associated TCRs seen for DRB1 alleles and the fewest for HLA-C alleles. Correlated functional status among segregating V segments might reflect linkage disequilibrium, but an unknown experimental factor could not be ruled out. Strong co-occurrence of HLA alleles, especially DR and DQ, made assigning TCR associations to individual alleles difficult. Three of the identified cytomegalovirus-associated TCR beta chains were confirmed in vitro to be specific for cytomegalovirus antigens. According to a later analysis, most CMV-associated TCR beta chains appeared to be HLA-restricted, and the HLA associations seemed to be driven largely by CMV exposure. In this cohort, only TCR beta chains were sequenced, and detectable features were limited by the absence of alpha or paired-chain data. The 87-base-pair reads could not distinguish some IMGT-functional V segments, including TRBV6-2 and TRBV6-3, so those segments were excluded. The authors suggested that the approach could potentially be extended to other disease states and immunological phenotypes.

Library prep was done by the immunoSEQ multiplex PCR assay. The multiplex PCR relied on a mix of 60 forward primers for TCR Vbeta segments and 13 reverse primers for TCR Jbeta segments. The CDR3 region of rearranged TCR beta genes was amplified from genomic DNA with a multiplex PCR assay. Amplified TCR beta libraries were sequenced as 87-base-pair reads on the Illumina HiSeq System. Concerning the study's data processing: A later analysis tallied tens of millions of unique TCR beta chains across the 610 or so repertoires, and around 12 million of those chains were shared by two or more donors. Raw reads were error-corrected and collapsed into unique sequences by a nearest-neighbor algorithm in which closely related sequences were merged to remove PCR and sequencing errors. V, D and J gene segments were assigned by aligning CDR3 sequences to IMGT reference sequences. For a sequence to be retained, at least a six-nucleotide match to both a V gene segment and a J gene segment was required. A rearrangement was called productive if the CDR3 had no stop codons and remained in frame with V and J, and every other rearrangement was called non-productive. CDR3 was defined by IMGT convention, running from the second conserved V-encoded cysteine to the conserved J-encoded phenylalanine. In an earlier analysis of 500 to 650 of the donors, sequences lacking an unambiguous match to a single V gene segment were excluded. In an earlier analysis of 587 of the donors, a V segment was called functional when productive rearrangements were above 56.7%, and segregating when the standard deviation between donors exceeded 5%. To diagnose cytomegalovirus status from the catalog of TCR beta chain sequences, a statistical classification framework was built. A later analysis assigned V and J genes by comparing TCR nucleotide sequences with IMGT/GENE-DB human TR gene sequences. A later analysis assigned CDR3 sequences and most-parsimonious VDJ recombination scenarios with the TCRdist pipeline. A later analysis defined each TCR beta chain by its CDR3 amino acid sequence plus V-gene family, and excluded reads lacking a unique V-gene family. A later analysis removed 550 to 650 highly shared, low-generation-probability nucleotide sequences to deal with suspected cross-contamination and a sequencing artifact. A later analysis calculated a clonal expansion index for each public chain from normalized within-repertoire ranks of inferred template counts. In a later analysis, generation probabilities were computed with a VDJ recombination model fitted to out-of-frame rearrangements, and the resulting probabilities were checked against IGoR. Hypergeometric tests were used in a later analysis to score TCR-TCR, TCR-HLA and TCR-CMV co-occurrence, with a repertoire-size bias correction applied to the TCR pairs. To estimate false discovery rates, a later analysis permuted the HLA or CMV assignments 20 times. In a later analysis, co-occurring TCRs were grouped with DBSCAN, and TCRdist sequence similarity was added when clustering was performed within HLA-allele-positive subsets. For co-occurrence clustering, repertoires with fewer than 30,000 or more than 120,000 public chains were excluded, along with about five repertoires with anomalous nucleotide sharing. The table comes from immuneACCESS by way of TCRdb, which keeps in-frame sequences with V and J called. Part of the clones is missing from these tables; in studies checked, under half for an unresolved V gene and the rest for unknown reasons. That table is the source of V, J and clone size, and D and trimming were worked out from the DNA. For this sample the table gives under 150,000 clones, of which roughly 86% were detected only once. The ten top clones hold about 1.8% of the sample.

The cohort consisted of 600 to 750 healthy bone marrow donors. At the time of sampling, every cohort member was nominally healthy, though immune exposures that went unrecorded were likely present. The donor tested CMV seronegative and was one of the 352 seronegative cohort members. Every donor gave a peripheral blood sample, and the peripheral blood mononuclear cells from that sample were used for TCR beta sequencing. The Qiagen DNeasy Blood Extraction Kit was used to extract genomic DNA from the blood cell samples. The CDR1 and CDR2 encoded by the germline V gene (reference sequence) are LNHNV and YYDKDF. The CDR3 spans 15 residues, from the cysteine through the phenylalanine. The entry retains the CDR3 DNA only, 45 bases that are in frame from base 1. The sample holds one count of this clone. Its recognized antigen is unknown. One junction end does not reproduce the germline sequence, and a read error may be involved.

The TCR comes from a man between 18 and 29 years old in good health and CMV-seronegative. Material: PBMCs. Rearrangement joined TRBV15 to TRBJ2-3, and TRBD2 matches 12 of the central bases. The DNA is TGTGCCACCAGCAGGACTAGCGGGGGCACAGGTACGCAGTATTTT. Translated, this is CATSRTSGGTGTQYF.